The sequence of this T cell receptor beta chain was determined in a study of cytomegalovirus exposure and HLA in healthy donors. Study summary: Within an early data release were 80 million to 90 million unique TCRs drawn from HLA-typed donors.

Study outcomes and limitations: Evidence from a later analysis indicated that most CMV-associated TCR beta chains looked HLA-restricted.

About this clone: Its specificity is not known.

While unrecorded immune exposures were likely, the donors were nominally healthy when sampled. This CDR3 has 16 residues. Germline CDR1 SGHRS, CDR2 YFSETQ. V shed 4 bases and J 0 bases; nucleotides not matched to a gene: 8. Primers for the PCR totalled 60 Vbeta and 13 Jbeta. The assay was immunoSEQ multiplex PCR, and TCRdb's table has in-frame clones only and misses some. The sample includes about 44,000 clones. The clonotype was recovered from a male donor in good health and CMV-seronegative. This chain uses TRBV5-1 with TRBJ1-2; 8 nucleotides line up with TRBD1. Material for sequencing was PBMCs. CDR3 DNA sequence: TGCGCCAGCAGCCCGGTCGACAGGGGAGCTAACTATGGCTACACCTTC. Translated, it gives CASSPVDRGANYGYTF.